One and the same sample provided the 2 T cell receptor beta chains below, sequenced in a study of blood T cell repertoires in COVID-19. Only in-frame clones appear in the TCRdb table, and some are missing; sequencing was by immunoSEQ multiplex PCR. The sample lists approximately 240,000 clones, over 80% occurring once. The source material was peripheral blood. The receptors were gathered from a human donor in a cohort sampled during active COVID-19.

As DNA, the CDR3 is TGCGCCAGCAGCTTGGATAGCGGCGAGCAGTACTTC. This gives the protein CASSLDSGEQYF. This rearrangement joins TRBV5-1 to TRBJ2-7, with a possible D match to TRBD2 (6 bases). V was cut by 0 bases and J by 6 bases, with 7 bases left in between. The CDR3 length is 12 residues. The germline V gene has CDR1 SGHRS and CDR2 YFSETQ.

This chain joins TRBV11-2 and TRBJ1-4, with D tentatively TRBD1 (6 bases). Germline assignment: CDR1 SGHAT and CDR2 FQNNGV. Trimming left V 2 bases short and J 8 bases short, with 15 bases between. This CDR3 has 15 residues. CDR3 amino acids: CASSLLGAGTEKLFF. Written as DNA, the CDR3 is TGTGCCAGCAGCTTACTGGGGGCAGGGACGGAAAAACTGTTTTTT.